One sample yielded the 14 T cell receptor beta chains listed below, sequenced in a study of type 1 and type 2 diabetes patients. Genomic DNA was the PCR template. The TCR beta CDR3 region was amplified using 30 forward and 13 reverse primers. TCRdb reprocessed the multiplex PCR reads via MiXCR and lists one record per CDR3 protein. Seen here are more than 250,000 distinct CDR3 sequences, approximately 45% observed once, and the top ten hold approximately 14%. The sequenced sample was peripheral blood mononuclear cells (PBMCs). All receptors come from a man aged 18 to 30 with type 2 diabetes.

This clonotype came up once. The genes are TRBV27 and TRBJ1-2, with a possible D match to TRBD1 (5 bases). Trimming removed 4 bases from V and 2 bases from J, with 11 bases in between. The V gene's germline CDR1 is MNHEY and CDR2 SMNVEV (reference sequence). The CDR3 sequence is 14 residues long. In DNA, the CDR3 is TGTGCCAGCAGTTGGGAAGGGGCGAACTATGGCTACACCTTC. It specifies CASSWEGANYGYTF.

The chain recombines TRBV28 with TRBJ2-7, with 11 bases aligning to TRBD2. V shed 3 bases and J 2 bases; nucleotides not matched to a gene: 3. The CDR3 runs to 15 residues. The germline V gene encodes CDR1 MDHEN and CDR2 SYDVKM. CDR3 bases: TGTGCCAGCAGTTTCCAGACTAGCGGGGCCTACGAGCAGTACTTC. This sequence encodes CASSFQTSGAYEQYF.

The V gene is TRBV6-1, the J gene TRBJ2-1, with 7 nucleotides matching TRBD2. Germline values: CDR1 MNHNS, CDR2 SASEGT. The CDR3 totals 14 residues. The J segment lost 4 bases and the V segment lost 2 bases, leaving 2 bases of the junction unmatched. CDR3 loop: CASSEPSGYNEQFF. The CDR3 coding sequence is TGTGCCAGCAGTGAACCTAGCGGTTACAATGAGCAGTTCTTC.

The table lists this clonotype with many counts. V and J are TRBV10-3 and TRBJ1-4; D remains ambiguous. CDR3 length equals 13 residues. V was cut by 3 bases and J by 0 bases, with 2 bases left in between. Per germline, CDR1 ENHRY and CDR2 SYGVKD. The CDR3 protein is CAISDPTNEKLFF. The CDR3 DNA sequence: TGTGCCATCAGTGACCCAACTAATGAAAAACTGTTTTTT.

This chain connects TRBV28 to TRBJ2-1; D is perhaps TRBD2 (5 bases). This CDR3 region has 15 residues. The V and J ends lost 3 bases and 0 bases respectively, with 9 bases between them. CDR1 and CDR2 (germline): MDHEN, SYDVKM. The CDR3 sequence is CASSFAGSSYNEQFF. CDR3 in DNA: TGTGCCAGCAGTTTTGCGGGTAGCTCCTACAATGAGCAGTTCTTC.

Regarding this clonotype: A much larger clonotype is one base distant, so this may be a read error. V usage is TRBV2 and J usage is TRBJ1-1; 8 bases agree with TRBD1. The CDR3 length is 15 residues. Germline assignment: CDR1 SNHLY and CDR2 FYNNEI. The CDR3 spells CASSDPRTGSFLASF. As DNA, the CDR3 is TGTGCCAGCAGTGATCCCAGGACAGGGAGCTTCTTGGCTTCCTTT. Drawing the rest from reference TRBV2 and TRBJ1-1, the complete variable domain is EPEVTQTPSHQVTQMGQEVILRCVPISNHLYFYWYRQILGQKVEFLVSFYNNEISEKSEIFDDQFSVERPDGSNFTLKIRSTKLEDSAMYFCASSDPRTGSFLASFGQGTRLTVV.

This chain links TRBV7-8 with TRBJ2-3, with D possibly matching TRBD2 (6 bases). The CDR3 is made up of 17 amino acids. CDR1 is SGHVS and CDR2 is FQNEAQ in the germline V gene. Trimming removed 4 bases at V and 0 bases at J, with 17 bases between. As DNA, the CDR3 is TGTGCCAGCAGCTCAGCGGGTCTACTAGCTAGCACAGATACGCAGTATTTT. Amino acid sequence: CASSSAGLLASTDTQYF.

This clonotype came up a few times. This chain uses TRBV7-8 with TRBJ1-1; D gene ambiguous. From germline, CDR1 is SGHVS and CDR2 FQNEAQ. CDR3 size: 14 residues. The ends were cut back, 3 bases at V and 1 base at J, with 9 bases in the middle. CDR3 protein: CASSFRGRNTEAFF. The CDR3 nucleotides are TGTGCCAGCAGCTTCCGGGGAAGGAACACTGAAGCTTTCTTT.

The chain recombines TRBV20-1 with TRBJ1-1; a weak D match, TRBD1 (6 bases). The CDR3 consists of 14 residues. V was pared by 3 bases and J by 11 bases, with 22 bases between. Germline-derived CDR1 and CDR2 are DFQATT and SNEGSKA (reference sequence). In DNA, the CDR3 is TGCAGTGCTAGTCCCCGGGACACCAACCCGTATGCTTTCTTT. This codes for CSASPRDTNPYAFF.

The CDR3 reads CASSQDYGLAGYSYEQYF. The CDR3 DNA follows: TGCGCCAGCAGCCAAGATTACGGACTAGCGGGGTACTCCTACGAGCAGTACTTC. The rearrangement links TRBV4-1 to TRBJ2-7; 12 bases are a match to TRBD2. The CDR3 has 18 residues. Germline assignment: CDR1 MGHRA and CDR2 YSYEKL. The trim removed 0 bases at V and 0 bases at J, leaving 6 bases unmatched.

This clonotype was recorded a few times. The V and J genes are TRBV6-5 and TRBJ2-6, with 8 bases lining up with TRBD1. Losses at the gene ends were 11 bases for V and 0 bases for J; bases not matched to a gene: 9. The CDR3 runs to 16 residues. From germline, CDR1 is MNHEY and CDR2 SVGAGI. The CDR3 loop reads CAGPGQAYSGANVLTF. The CDR3 DNA is TGTGCCGGTCCGGGACAGGCATACTCTGGGGCCAACGTCCTGACTTTC.

This chain joins TRBV5-1 and TRBJ2-2; 7 bases fit TRBD2. V shed 6 bases, J shed 5 bases, and the junction held 13 bases outside the gene matches. The CDR3 length is 16 residues. The V gene's germline CDR1 is SGHRS and CDR2 YFSETQ. The CDR3 loop is CASNPQTSVSTGELFF. The DNA of the CDR3 is TGCGCCAGCAACCCCCAAACTAGCGTTTCGACCGGGGAGCTGTTTTTT.

The chain employs TRBV15 and TRBJ2-2, with 10 bases aligning to TRBD2. The CDR3 is 17 residues long. With V trimmed by 1 base and J by 4 bases, 6 bases remained unmatched. CDR1 is LNHNV and CDR2 is YYDKDF in the germline V gene (reference sequence). CDR3 region: CATSRVWTSGTTGELFF. CDR3 in DNA: TGTGCCACCAGCAGAGTATGGACTAGCGGTACCACCGGGGAGCTGTTTTTT. The full variable domain, with the rest looked up from reference TRBV15 and TRBJ2-2, is DAMVIQNPRYQVTQFGKPVTLSCSQTLNHNVMYWYQQKSSQAPKLLFHYYDKDFNNEADTPDNFQSRRPNTSFCFLDIRSPGLGDTAMYLCATSRVWTSGTTGELFFGEGSRLTVL.

The chain joins TRBV2 to TRBJ1-5; TRBD1 matches 9 bases. The V gene end was trimmed by 6 bases and the J gene end by 11 bases; junction bases not matched to a gene: 11. Germline V lookup: CDR1 SNHLY, CDR2 FYNNEI. The CDR3 has 14 amino acids. The CDR3 DNA sequence: TGTGCCAGCAGCCAAGGGGGGACAGGGAAGTCCCAGCATTTT. As protein: CASSQGGTGKSQHF.